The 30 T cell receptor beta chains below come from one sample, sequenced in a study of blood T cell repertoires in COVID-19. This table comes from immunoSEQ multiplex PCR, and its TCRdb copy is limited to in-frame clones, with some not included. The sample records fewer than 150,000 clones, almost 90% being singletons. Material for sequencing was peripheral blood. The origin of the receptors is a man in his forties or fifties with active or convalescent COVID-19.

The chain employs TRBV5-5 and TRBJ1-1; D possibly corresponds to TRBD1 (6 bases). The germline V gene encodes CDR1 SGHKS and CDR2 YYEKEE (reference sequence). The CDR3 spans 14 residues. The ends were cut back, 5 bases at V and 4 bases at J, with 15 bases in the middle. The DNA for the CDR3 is TGTGCCAGCAGTTTGATTGCAGGGGTCACTGAAGCTTTCTTT. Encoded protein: CASSLIAGVTEAFF.

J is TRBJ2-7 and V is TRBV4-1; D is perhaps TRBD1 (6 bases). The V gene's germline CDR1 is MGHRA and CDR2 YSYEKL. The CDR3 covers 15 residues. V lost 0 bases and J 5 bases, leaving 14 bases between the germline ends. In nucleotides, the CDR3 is TGCGCCAGCAGCCAAGAAGGGCAGGGGTTCCACGAGCAGTACTTC. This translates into CASSQEGQGFHEQYF.

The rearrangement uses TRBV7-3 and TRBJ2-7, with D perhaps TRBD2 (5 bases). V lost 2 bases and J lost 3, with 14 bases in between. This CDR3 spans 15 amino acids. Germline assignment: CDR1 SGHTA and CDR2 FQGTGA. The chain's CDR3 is CASSLGRGKVYEQYF. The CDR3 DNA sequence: TGTGCCAGCAGCTTAGGCCGGGGAAAGGTCTACGAGCAGTACTTC.

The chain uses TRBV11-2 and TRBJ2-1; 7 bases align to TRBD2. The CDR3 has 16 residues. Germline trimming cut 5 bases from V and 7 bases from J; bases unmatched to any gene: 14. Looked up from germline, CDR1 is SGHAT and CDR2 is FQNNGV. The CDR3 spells CASSGLGERGGNEQFF. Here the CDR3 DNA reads TGTGCCAGCAGCGGCCTTGGAGAGCGGGGAGGGAATGAGCAGTTCTTC.

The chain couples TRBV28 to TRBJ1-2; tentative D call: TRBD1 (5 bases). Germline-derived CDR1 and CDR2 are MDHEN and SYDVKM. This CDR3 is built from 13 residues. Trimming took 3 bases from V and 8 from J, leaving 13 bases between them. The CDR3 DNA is TGTGCCAGCAGTTTTCGGCAGGGCCAGGGCTACACCTTC. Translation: CASSFRQGQGYTF.

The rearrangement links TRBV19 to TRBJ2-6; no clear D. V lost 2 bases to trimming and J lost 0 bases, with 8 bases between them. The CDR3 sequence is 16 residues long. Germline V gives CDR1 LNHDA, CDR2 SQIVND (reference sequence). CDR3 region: CASSIPRSSGANVLTF. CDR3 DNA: TGTGCCAGTAGTATACCCAGAAGCTCTGGGGCCAACGTCCTGACTTTC.

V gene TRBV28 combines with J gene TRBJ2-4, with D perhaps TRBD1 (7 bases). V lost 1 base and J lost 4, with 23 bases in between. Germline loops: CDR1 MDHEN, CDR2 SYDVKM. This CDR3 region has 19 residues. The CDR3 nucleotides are TGTGCCAGCAGTTTATCTGGTTTCGGACGGGACAGCGGGAAAAACATTCAGTACTTC. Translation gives CASSLSGFGRDSGKNIQYF.

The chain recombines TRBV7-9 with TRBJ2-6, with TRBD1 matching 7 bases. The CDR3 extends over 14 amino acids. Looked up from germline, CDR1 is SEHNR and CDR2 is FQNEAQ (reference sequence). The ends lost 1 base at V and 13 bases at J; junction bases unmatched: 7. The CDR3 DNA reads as TGTGCCAGCAGCTTAGGTGGGGACAGTATGGTCCTGACTTTC. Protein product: CASSLGGDSMVLTF.

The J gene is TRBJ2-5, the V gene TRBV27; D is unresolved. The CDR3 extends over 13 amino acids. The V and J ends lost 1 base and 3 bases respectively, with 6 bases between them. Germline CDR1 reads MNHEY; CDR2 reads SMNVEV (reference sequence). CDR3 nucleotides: TGTGCCAGCAGTTTATACACCAAAGAGACCCAGTACTTC. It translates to CASSLYTKETQYF.

In DNA form, the CDR3 reads TGTGCCAGCAGCGGTCTAGCGGGAGTAGGCACAGATACGCAGTATTTT. This gives the protein CASSGLAGVGTDTQYF. The chain carries TRBV3-1 (or the pseudogene TRBV3-2) and TRBJ2-3, with 10 bases fitting TRBD2. V was clipped by 5 bases and J by 1 base; unmatched bases: 6. Germline CDR1 LGHDT, CDR2 YNNKEL (reference sequence). This CDR3 is 16 amino acids long.

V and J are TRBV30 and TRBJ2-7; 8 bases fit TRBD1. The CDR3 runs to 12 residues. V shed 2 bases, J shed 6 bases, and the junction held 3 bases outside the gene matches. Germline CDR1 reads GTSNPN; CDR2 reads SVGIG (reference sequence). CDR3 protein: CAWSQDRVEQYF. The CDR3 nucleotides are TGTGCCTGGAGTCAGGACAGGGTCGAGCAGTACTTC.

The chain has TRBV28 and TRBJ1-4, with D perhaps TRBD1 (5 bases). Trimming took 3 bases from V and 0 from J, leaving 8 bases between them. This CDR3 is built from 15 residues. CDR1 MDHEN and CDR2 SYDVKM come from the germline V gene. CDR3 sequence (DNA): TGTGCCAGCAGTTTGCAGGGTGCAACTAATGAAAAACTGTTTTTT. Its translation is CASSLQGATNEKLFF.

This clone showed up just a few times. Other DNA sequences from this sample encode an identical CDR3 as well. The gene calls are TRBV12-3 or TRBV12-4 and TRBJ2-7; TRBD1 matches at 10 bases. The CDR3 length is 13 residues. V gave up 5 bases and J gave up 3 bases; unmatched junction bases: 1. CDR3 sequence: CASSRDRGYEQYF. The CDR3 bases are TGTGCCAGCAGTCGGGACAGGGGCTACGAGCAGTACTTC.

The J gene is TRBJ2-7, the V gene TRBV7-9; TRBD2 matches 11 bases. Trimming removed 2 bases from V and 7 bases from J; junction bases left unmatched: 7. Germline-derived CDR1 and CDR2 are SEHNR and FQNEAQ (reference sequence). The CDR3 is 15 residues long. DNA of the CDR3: TGTGCCAGCAGCTTACCACGCCTAGCGGGAGGAGAGCAGTACTTC. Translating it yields CASSLPRLAGGEQYF.

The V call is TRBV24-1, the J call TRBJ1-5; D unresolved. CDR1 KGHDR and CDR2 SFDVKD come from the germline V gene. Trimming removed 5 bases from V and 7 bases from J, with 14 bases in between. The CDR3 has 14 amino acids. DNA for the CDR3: TGTGCCACCAGTGCCGACGGCTGGCGGCAGCCCCAGCATTTT. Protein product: CATSADGWRQPQHF.

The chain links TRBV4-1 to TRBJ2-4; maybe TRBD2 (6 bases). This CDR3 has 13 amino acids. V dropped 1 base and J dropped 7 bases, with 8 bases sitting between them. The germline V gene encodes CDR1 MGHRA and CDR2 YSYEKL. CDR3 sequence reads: CASSQGGMNIQYF. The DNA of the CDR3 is TGCGCCAGCAGCCAAGGCGGGATGAACATTCAGTACTTC.

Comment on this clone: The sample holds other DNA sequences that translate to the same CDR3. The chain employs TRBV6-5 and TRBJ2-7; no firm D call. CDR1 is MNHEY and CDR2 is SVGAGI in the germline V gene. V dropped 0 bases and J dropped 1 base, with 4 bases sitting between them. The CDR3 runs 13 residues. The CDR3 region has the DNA TGTGCCAGCAGTTACTCCCCATCCTACGAGCAGTACTTC. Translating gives CASSYSPSYEQYF.

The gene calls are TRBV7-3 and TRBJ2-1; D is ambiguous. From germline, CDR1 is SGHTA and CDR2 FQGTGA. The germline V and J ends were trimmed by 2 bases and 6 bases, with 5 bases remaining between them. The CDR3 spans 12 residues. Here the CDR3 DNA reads TGTGCCAGCAGCTTAGACACCAATGAGCAGTTCTTC. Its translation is CASSLDTNEQFF. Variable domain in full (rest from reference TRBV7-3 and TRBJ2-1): GAGVSQTPSNKVTEKGKYVELRCDPISGHTALYWYRQSLGQGPEFLIYFQGTGAADDSGLPNDRFFAVRPEGSVSTLKIQRTERGDSAVYLCASSLDTNEQFFGPGTRLTVL.

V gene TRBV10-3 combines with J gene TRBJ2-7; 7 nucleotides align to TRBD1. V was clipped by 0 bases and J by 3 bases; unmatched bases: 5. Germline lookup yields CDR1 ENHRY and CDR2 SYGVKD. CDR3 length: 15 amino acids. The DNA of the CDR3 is TGTGCCATCAGTGAGTCGTTACAGGGGAACTACGAGCAGTACTTC. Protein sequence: CAISESLQGNYEQYF.

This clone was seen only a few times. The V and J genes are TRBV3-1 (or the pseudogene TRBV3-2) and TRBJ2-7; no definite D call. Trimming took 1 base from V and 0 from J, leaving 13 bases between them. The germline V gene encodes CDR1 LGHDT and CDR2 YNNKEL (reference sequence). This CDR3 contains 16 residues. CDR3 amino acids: CASSQVWRPSSYEQYF. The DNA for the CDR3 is TGTGCCAGCAGCCAAGTTTGGCGGCCAAGCTCCTACGAGCAGTACTTC.

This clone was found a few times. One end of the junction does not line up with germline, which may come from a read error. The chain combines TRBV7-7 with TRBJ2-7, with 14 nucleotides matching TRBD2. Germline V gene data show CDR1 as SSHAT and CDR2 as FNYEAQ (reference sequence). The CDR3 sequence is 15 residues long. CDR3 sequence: CASSEGLAGGYEQYF. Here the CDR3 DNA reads TGTGCTAGCAGCGAAGGACTAGCGGGAGGCTACGAGCAGTACTTC.

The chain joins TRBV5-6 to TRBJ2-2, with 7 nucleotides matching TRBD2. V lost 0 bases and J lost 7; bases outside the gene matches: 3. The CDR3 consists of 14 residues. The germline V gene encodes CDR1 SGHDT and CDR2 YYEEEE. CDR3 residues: CASSLAGGYGELFF. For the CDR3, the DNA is TGTGCCAGCAGCTTGGCCGGGGGGTACGGGGAGCTGTTTTTT. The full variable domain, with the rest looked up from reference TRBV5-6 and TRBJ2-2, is DAGVTQSPTHLIKTRGQQVTLRCSPKSGHDTVSWYQQALGQGPQFIFQYYEEEERQRGNFPDRFSGHQFPNYSSELNVNALLLGDSALYLCASSLAGGYGELFFGEGSRLTVL.

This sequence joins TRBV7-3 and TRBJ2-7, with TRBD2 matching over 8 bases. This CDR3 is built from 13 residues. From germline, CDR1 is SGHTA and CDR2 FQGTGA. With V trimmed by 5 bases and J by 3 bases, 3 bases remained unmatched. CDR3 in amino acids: CASSPSGGYEQYF. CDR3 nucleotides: TGTGCCAGCAGCCCAAGCGGGGGCTACGAGCAGTACTTC.

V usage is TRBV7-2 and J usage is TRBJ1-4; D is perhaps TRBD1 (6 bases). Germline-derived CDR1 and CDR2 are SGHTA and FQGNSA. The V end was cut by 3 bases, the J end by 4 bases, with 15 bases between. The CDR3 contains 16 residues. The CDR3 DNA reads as TGTGCCAGCAGCTTTGGAGACAGGTTGGGTAATGAAAAACTGTTTTTT. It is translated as CASSFGDRLGNEKLFF. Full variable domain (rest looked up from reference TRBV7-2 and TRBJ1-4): GAGVSQSPSNKVTEKGKDVELRCDPISGHTALYWYRQSLGQGLEFLIYFQGNSAPDKSGLPSDRFSAERTGGSVSTLTIQRTQQEDSAVYLCASSFGDRLGNEKLFFGSGTQLSVL.

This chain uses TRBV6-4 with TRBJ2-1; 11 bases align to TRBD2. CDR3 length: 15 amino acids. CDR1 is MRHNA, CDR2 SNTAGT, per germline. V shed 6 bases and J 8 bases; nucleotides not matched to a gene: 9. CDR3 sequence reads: CASRAGLADSDEQFF. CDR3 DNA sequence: TGTGCCAGCAGAGCGGGACTAGCGGACTCCGATGAGCAGTTCTTC.

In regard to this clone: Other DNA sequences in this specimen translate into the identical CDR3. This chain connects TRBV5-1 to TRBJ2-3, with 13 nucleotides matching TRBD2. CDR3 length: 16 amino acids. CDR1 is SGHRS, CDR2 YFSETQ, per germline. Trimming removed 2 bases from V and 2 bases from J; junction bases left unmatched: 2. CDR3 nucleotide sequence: TGCGCCAGCAGCTTAGGACTAGCGGGGGACACAGATACGCAGTATTTT. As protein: CASSLGLAGDTDTQYF. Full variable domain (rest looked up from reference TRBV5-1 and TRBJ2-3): KAGVTQTPRYLIKTRGQQVTLSCSPISGHRSVSWYQQTPGQGLQFLFEYFSETQRNKGNFPGRFSGRQFSNSRSEMNVSTLELGDSALYLCASSLGLAGDTDTQYFGPGTRLTVL.

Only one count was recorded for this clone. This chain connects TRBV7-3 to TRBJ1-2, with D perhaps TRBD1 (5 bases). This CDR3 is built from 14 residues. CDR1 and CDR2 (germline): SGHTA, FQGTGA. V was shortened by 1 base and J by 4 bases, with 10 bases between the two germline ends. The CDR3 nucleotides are TGTGCCAGCAGCTTAAATGACAGATTCTATGGCTACACCTTC. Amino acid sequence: CASSLNDRFYGYTF.

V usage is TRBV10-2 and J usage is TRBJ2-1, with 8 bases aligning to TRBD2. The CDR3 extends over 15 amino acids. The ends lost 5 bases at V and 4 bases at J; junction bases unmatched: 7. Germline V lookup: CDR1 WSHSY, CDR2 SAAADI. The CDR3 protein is CASSQGAGAYNEQFF. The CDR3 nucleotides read TGCGCCAGCAGTCAGGGAGCGGGAGCGTACAATGAGCAGTTCTTC.

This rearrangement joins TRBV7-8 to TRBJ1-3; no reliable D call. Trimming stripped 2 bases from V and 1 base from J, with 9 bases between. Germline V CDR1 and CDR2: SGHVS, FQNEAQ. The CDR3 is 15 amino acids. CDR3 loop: CASSLMRGSGNTIYF. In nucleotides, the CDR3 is TGTGCCAGCAGCTTAATGCGGGGTTCTGGAAACACCATATATTTT. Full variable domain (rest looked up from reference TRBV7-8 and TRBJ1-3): GAGVSQSPRYKVAKRGQDVALRCDPISGHVSLFWYQQALGQGPEFLTYFQNEAQLDKSGLPSDRFFAERPEGSVSTLKIQRTQQEDSAVYLCASSLMRGSGNTIYFGEGSWLTVV.

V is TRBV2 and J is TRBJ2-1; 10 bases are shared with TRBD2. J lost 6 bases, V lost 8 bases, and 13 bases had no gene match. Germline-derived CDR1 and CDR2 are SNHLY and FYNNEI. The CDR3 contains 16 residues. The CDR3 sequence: CASALNRLAGANEQFF. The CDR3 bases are TGTGCCAGCGCCCTAAATCGGCTAGCGGGAGCCAATGAGCAGTTCTTC.